A selection of T cell receptor beta chains follows, all from one sample in a study of immune cell composition in non-small cell lung cancer. TCRdb's table, derived via immunoSEQ multiplex PCR, lists solely in-frame clones and lacks some. The repertoire consists of about 1,800 clones, with around 80% occurring once and the leading ten covering more than 7.5%. The specimen sequenced was lung tumor tissue. The receptors shown here come from a human donor with non-small cell lung cancer. CDR3s include the opening cysteine and the closing phenylalanine or tryptophan. Fields, in order: J gene, V gene, clone size, D gene, CDR3 protein, CDR3 DNA. The D gene is left open where the match is weak. For some rows the clone size is stated as once, few or many, or as a class when expanded; others skip it.

>TRBJ2-7|TRBV10-3|.|.
CAISESASVTYEQYF
TGTGCCATCAGTGAGTCTGCTAGCGTAACCTACGAGCAGTACTTC
>TRBJ2-7|TRBV7-2|once|.
CASSPDRRNEQYF
TGTGCCAGCAGCCCCGACAGGAGGAACGAGCAGTACTTC
>TRBJ2-3|TRBV11-2|.|TRBD2
CASSLAAGSLPSTDTQYF
TGTGCCAGCAGCTTAGCAGCGGGGTCTTTACCTAGCACAGATACGCAGTATTTT
>TRBJ2-7|TRBV10-3|large|TRBD1
CAISDSGQGPEQYF
TGTGCCATCAGCGACTCGGGACAGGGGCCCGAGCAGTACTTC
>TRBJ1-4|TRBV7-9|few|TRBD1
CASSLQGAREKLFF
TGTGCCAGCAGCTTACAGGGGGCGCGTGAAAAACTGTTTTTT
>TRBJ2-5|TRBV7-9|.|.
CASSLDAGRYRDQYF
TGTGCCAGCAGCTTAGACGCCGGTCGTTACCGGGACCAGTACTTC
>TRBJ2-1|TRBV4-3|.|.
CASSQVSGFYNEQFF
TGCGCCAGCAGCCAAGTAAGTGGCTTCTACAATGAGCAGTTCTTC
>TRBJ1-1|TRBV28|.|TRBD1
CASRGTGDLMNTEAFF
TGTGCCAGCAGGGGGACAGGGGATTTAATGAACACTGAAGCTTTCTTT
>TRBJ2-7|TRBV9|.|.
CASSLRDDYRYEQYF
TGTGCCAGCAGCCTAAGAGACGACTACCGATACGAGCAGTACTTC
>TRBJ1-3|TRBV7-2|once|.
CASSGESSGNTIYF
TGTGCCAGCTCAGGGGAAAGCTCTGGAAACACCATATATTTT
>TRBJ2-1|TRBV4-1|.|.
CASSQGGSVYNEQFF
TGCGCCAGCAGCCAAGGTGGTAGCGTATACAATGAGCAGTTCTTC
>TRBJ1-4|TRBV5-4|.|TRBD1
CASSSGTGGDSTGF
TGTGCCAGCAGCTCCGGGACAGGGGGCGACTCAACCGGTTTT
>TRBJ2-7|TRBV27|.|TRBD1
CASSRPPGQGIHEQYF
TGTGCCAGCAGTAGGCCCCCGGGACAGGGGATCCACGAGCAGTACTTC
>TRBJ2-2|TRBV5-1|.|.
CASSLPGAANTGELFF
TGCGCCAGCAGCCTCCCGGGTGCCGCGAACACCGGGGAGCTGTTTTTT
>TRBJ2-7|TRBV28|.|.
CASSRQLPPYEQYF
TGTGCCAGCAGTCGACAGTTACCTCCCTACGAGCAGTACTTC
>TRBJ2-5|TRBV4-3|.|TRBD1
CASSQDRGGQETQYF
TGCGCCAGCAGCCAAGATCGAGGGGGCCAGGAGACCCAGTACTTC
>TRBJ1-3|TRBV28|.|.
CATTTGNTIYF
TGTGCCACCACTACAGGGAACACCATATATTTT
>TRBJ2-6|TRBV28|.|.
CASSPSGSSGANVLTF
TGTGCCAGCAGTCCTAGTGGTAGCTCTGGGGCCAACGTCCTGACTTTC